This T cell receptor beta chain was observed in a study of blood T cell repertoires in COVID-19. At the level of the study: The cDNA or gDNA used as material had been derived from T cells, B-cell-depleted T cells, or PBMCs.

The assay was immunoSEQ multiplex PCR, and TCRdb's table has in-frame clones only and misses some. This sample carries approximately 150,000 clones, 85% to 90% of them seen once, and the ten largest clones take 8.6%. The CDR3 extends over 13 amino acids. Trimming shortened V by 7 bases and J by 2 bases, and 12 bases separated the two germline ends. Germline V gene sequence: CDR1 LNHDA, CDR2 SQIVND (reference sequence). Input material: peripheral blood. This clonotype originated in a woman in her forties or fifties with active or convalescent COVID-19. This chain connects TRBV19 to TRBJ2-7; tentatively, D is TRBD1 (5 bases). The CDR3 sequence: CASNRQGTYEQYF. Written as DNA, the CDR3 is TGTGCCAGTAATCGGCAGGGTACCTACGAGCAGTACTTC. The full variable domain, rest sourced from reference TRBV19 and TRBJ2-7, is DGGITQSPKYLFRKEGQNVTLSCEQNLNHDAMYWYRQDPGQGLRLIYYSQIVNDFQKGDIAEGYSVSREKKESFPLTVTSAQKNPTAFYLCASNRQGTYEQYFGPGTRLTVT.